Each of the 10 T cell receptor beta chains below was sequenced from the same sample in a study of vaccination and CD4 T cells after COVID-19. These receptors are not linked to any known antigen. The Oncomine TCR Beta short-read assay sequenced DNA from cultured CD4+ T cells. TCRdb re-derived calls from the PCR reads in MiXCR, one entry per CDR3 protein. The sample yields 10,000 or so distinct CDR3 sequences, about 60% seen once. The sample's treatment: approximately 11-day PBMC culture with coronavirus spike peptide pools or control peptides (ViraFEST assay). From the unexposed donor, CD4+ T cells were collected ahead of the COVID-19 pandemic (2011-2018). The sequenced material came from CD4+ T cells from blood, cultured in vitro. The receptors shown here come from a human donor in good health.

DNA for the CDR3: TGTGCCATCAGCGCGTCTAATGAAAAACTGTTTTTT. Amino acid sequence: CAISASNEKLFF. The rearrangement links TRBV10-3 to TRBJ1-4; D remains ambiguous. CDR1 and CDR2 from the germline V gene are ENHRY and SYGVKD. The V end was cut by 6 bases, the J end by 3 bases, with 5 bases between. The CDR3 covers 12 residues.

This clonotype was detected a few times. The V gene is TRBV20-1, the J gene TRBJ2-3; no reliable D call. CDR1 DFQATT and CDR2 SNEGSKA come from the germline V gene (reference sequence). V lost 6 bases and J 2 bases, leaving 12 bases between the germline ends. The length of the CDR3 is 13 residues. CDR3 DNA: TGCAGTGCCCCCGGACGATCCACAGATACGCAGTATTTT. Its translation: CSAPGRSTDTQYF.

The rearrangement links TRBV7-2 to TRBJ1-6; 9 bases line up with TRBD1. V lost 1 base and J lost 7; bases outside the gene matches: 2. Germline V gives CDR1 SGHTA, CDR2 FQGNSA. There are 15 residues in the CDR3. The CDR3, as DNA: TGTGCCAGCAGCTTAGGAGACAGGGGGAATTCACCCCTCCACTTT. This gives the protein CASSLGDRGNSPLHF. Full variable domain (rest looked up from reference TRBV7-2 and TRBJ1-6): GAGVSQSPSNKVTEKGKDVELRCDPISGHTALYWYRQSLGQGLEFLIYFQGNSAPDKSGLPSDRFSAERTGGSVSTLTIQRTQQEDSAVYLCASSLGDRGNSPLHFGNGTRLTVT.

This chain connects TRBV19 to TRBJ2-1, with TRBD2 as a possible D gene (7 bases). The ends were cut back, 6 bases at V and 0 bases at J, with 15 bases in the middle. The CDR3 has 16 amino acids. Germline-derived CDR1 and CDR2 are LNHDA and SQIVND (reference sequence). CDR3 nucleotides: TGTGCCAGTAGGGAGGGGGGGCAGGGCTCCTACAATGAGCAGTTCTTC. Amino acids: CASREGGQGSYNEQFF.

The V call is TRBV27, the J call TRBJ1-5; 9 nucleotides agree with TRBD1. The length of the CDR3 is 15 residues. V gave up 6 bases and J gave up 5 bases; unmatched junction bases: 8. The germline gives CDR1 MNHEY, CDR2 SMNVEV (reference sequence). The CDR3 sequence is CASRPDRGVDQPQHF. The CDR3 bases are TGTGCCAGCAGACCCGACAGGGGGGTCGATCAGCCCCAGCATTTT.

The CDR3 here is CARRGLAGEFDTQYF. Written as DNA, the CDR3 is TGTGCCAGAAGGGGACTAGCGGGAGAATTTGATACGCAGTATTTT. The V call is TRBV30, the J call TRBJ2-3; 14 positions agree with TRBD2. V shed 8 bases and J 6 bases; nucleotides not matched to a gene: 10. Germline CDR1 is GTSNPN and CDR2 is SVGIG (reference sequence). The length of the CDR3 is 15 residues.

The J gene is TRBJ2-3, the V gene TRBV7-2, with 9 bases aligning to TRBD2. The CDR3 covers 17 residues. From germline, CDR1 is SGHTA and CDR2 FQGNSA. Trimming at V came to 2 bases and at J to 4 bases, leaving 10 bases not matched to a gene. The CDR3 loop reads CASSLKGGRDFPDTQYF. For the CDR3, the DNA is TGTGCCAGCAGCTTAAAAGGCGGGAGGGATTTTCCAGATACGCAGTATTTT.

The V and J genes are TRBV12-3 or TRBV12-4 and TRBJ1-1, with D maybe TRBD1 (5 bases). There are 12 residues in the CDR3. Trimming cost V 6 bases and J 5 bases, with 10 bases left between them. The CDR3 nucleotides are TGTGCCAGCAGGGGGCGTTATACTGAAGCTTTCTTT. Translation gives CASRGRYTEAFF.

This chain uses TRBV14 with TRBJ1-5; no definite D call. The germline V gene encodes CDR1 SGHDN and CDR2 FVKESK. The CDR3 is 13 residues long. V lost 4 bases and J 2 bases, leaving 6 bases between the germline ends. CDR3 amino acids: CASSRDGNQPQHF. DNA of the CDR3: TGTGCCAGCAGCCGGGATGGCAATCAGCCCCAGCATTTT.

The V gene is TRBV9, the J gene TRBJ1-1; TRBD1 aligns across 9 bases. CDR3 length: 13 residues. Trimming removed 4 bases from V and 5 bases from J; junction bases left unmatched: 3. Germline loops: CDR1 SGDLS, CDR2 YYNGEE. CDR3 sequence reads: CASSQDRGTEAFF. Here the CDR3 DNA reads TGTGCCAGCAGCCAGGACAGGGGAACTGAAGCTTTCTTT.